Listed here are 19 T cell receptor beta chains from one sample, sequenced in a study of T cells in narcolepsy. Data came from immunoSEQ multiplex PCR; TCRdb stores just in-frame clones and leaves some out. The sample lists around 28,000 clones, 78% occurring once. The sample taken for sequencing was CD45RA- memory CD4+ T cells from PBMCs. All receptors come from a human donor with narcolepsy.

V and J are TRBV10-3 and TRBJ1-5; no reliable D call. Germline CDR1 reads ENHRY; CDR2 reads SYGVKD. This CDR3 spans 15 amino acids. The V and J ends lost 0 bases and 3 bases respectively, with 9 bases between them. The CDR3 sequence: CAISESGRYNQPQHF. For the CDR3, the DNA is TGTGCCATCAGTGAGTCAGGGAGATACAATCAGCCCCAGCATTTT.

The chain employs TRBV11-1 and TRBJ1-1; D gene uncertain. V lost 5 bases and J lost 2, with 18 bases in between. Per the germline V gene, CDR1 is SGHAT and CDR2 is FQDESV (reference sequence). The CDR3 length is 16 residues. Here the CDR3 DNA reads TGTGCCAGCAGCCACCCCGGCGCGCAACGCAACACTGAAGCTTTCTTT. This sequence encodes CASSHPGAQRNTEAFF.

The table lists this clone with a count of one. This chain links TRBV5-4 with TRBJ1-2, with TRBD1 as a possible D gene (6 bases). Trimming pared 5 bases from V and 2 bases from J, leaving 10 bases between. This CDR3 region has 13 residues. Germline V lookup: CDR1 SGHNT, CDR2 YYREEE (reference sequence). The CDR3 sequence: CASSLDRNYGYTF. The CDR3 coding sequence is TGTGCCAGCAGTTTAGACAGGAACTATGGCTACACCTTC.

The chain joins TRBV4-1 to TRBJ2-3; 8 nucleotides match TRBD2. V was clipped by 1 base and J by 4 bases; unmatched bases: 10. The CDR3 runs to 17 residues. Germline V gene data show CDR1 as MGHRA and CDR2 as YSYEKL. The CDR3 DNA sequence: TGCGCCAGCAGCCAAGGGTCCATGGCGGGAGGAGCAGATACGCAGTATTTT. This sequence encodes CASSQGSMAGGADTQYF.

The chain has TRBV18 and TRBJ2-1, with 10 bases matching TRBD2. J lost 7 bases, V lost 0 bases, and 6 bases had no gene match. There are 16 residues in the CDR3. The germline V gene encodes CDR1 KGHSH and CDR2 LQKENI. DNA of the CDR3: TGTGCCAGCTCACCACCGCAGCGGGAGGGCCTTAATGAGCAGTTCTTC. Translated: CASSPPQREGLNEQFF.

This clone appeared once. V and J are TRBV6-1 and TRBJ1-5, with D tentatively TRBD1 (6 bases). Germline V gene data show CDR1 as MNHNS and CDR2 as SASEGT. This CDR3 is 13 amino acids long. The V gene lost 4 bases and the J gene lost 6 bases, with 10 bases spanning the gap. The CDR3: CASSGQVPQPQHF. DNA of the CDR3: TGTGCCAGCAGTGGACAGGTTCCTCAGCCCCAGCATTTT.

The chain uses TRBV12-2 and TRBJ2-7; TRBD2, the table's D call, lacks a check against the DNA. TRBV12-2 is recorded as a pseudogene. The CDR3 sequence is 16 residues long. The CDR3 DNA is TGTGCAAGTCGCTTAGACCCCACTCCATCTCACTACGAGCAGTACTTC. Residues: CASRLDPTPSHYEQYF.

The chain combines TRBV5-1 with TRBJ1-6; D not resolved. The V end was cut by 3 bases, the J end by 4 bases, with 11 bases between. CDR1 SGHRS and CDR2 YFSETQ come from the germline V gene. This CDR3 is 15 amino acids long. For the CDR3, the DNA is TGCGCCAGCAGCTCCTCGACGGATTATAATTCACCCCTCCACTTT. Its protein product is CASSSSTDYNSPLHF.

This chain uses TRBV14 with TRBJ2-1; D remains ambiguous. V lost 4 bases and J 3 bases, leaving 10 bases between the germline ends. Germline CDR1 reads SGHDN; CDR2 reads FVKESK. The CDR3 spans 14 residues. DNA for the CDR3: TGTGCCAGCAGCCCCGACGGAAACTACAATGAGCAGTTCTTC. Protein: CASSPDGNYNEQFF.

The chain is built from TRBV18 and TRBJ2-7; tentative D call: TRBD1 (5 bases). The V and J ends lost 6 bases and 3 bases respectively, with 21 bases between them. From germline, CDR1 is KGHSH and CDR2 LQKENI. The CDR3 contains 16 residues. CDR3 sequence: CASSPVDSFTGYEQYF. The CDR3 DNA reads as TGTGCCAGCTCTCCGGTAGACAGTTTCACAGGCTACGAGCAGTACTTC.

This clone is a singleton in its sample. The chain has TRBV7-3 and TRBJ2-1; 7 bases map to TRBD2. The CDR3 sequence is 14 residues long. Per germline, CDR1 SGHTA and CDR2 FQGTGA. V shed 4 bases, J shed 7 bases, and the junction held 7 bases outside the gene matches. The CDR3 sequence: CASSYQSGVNEQFF. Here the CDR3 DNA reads TGTGCCAGCAGCTACCAGAGCGGGGTGAATGAGCAGTTCTTC.

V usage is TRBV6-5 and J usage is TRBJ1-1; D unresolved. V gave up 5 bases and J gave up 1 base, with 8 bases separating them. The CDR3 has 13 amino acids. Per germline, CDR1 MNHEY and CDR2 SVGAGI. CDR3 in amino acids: CASSEVGNTEAFF. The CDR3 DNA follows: TGTGCCAGCAGTGAAGTGGGGAACACTGAAGCTTTCTTT.

The CDR3 region has the DNA TGTGCCAGCAGCTTAGGGGACAGGGGTTCTCAAGAGACCCAGTACTTC. It encodes CASSLGDRGSQETQYF. The rearrangement uses TRBV11-2 and TRBJ2-5; 10 positions agree with TRBD1. This CDR3 has 16 residues. J was trimmed by 2 bases and V by 1 base; bases with no gene match: 4. Germline-derived CDR1 and CDR2 are SGHAT and FQNNGV.

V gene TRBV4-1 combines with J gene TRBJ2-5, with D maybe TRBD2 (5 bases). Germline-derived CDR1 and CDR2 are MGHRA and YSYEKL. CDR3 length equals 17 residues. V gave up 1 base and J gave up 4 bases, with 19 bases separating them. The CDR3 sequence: CASSQVWPSPEVETQYF. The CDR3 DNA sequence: TGCGCCAGCAGCCAAGTTTGGCCTAGCCCGGAGGTAGAGACCCAGTACTTC.

In nucleotides, the CDR3 is TGTGCCAGTAGTGGCCGGACTAGCGGGGGACTCACAGATACGCAGTATTTT. The encoded protein is CASSGRTSGGLTDTQYF. The V and J genes are TRBV19 and TRBJ2-3; TRBD2 aligns across 13 bases. V was pared by 5 bases and J by 2 bases, with 7 bases of the junction left unmatched. Germline V gene data show CDR1 as LNHDA and CDR2 as SQIVND (reference sequence). The CDR3 covers 17 residues.

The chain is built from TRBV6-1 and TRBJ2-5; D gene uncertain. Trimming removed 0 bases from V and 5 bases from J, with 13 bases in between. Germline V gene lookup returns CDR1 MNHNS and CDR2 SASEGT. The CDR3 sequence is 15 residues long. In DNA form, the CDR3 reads TGTGCCAGCAGTGAAGCCCAGCGTTGGGATGAGACCCAGTACTTC. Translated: CASSEAQRWDETQYF.

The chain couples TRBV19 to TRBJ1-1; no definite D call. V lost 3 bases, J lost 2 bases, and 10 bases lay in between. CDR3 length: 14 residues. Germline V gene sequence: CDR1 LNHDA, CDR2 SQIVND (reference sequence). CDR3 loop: CASSMGRINTEAFF. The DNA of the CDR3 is TGTGCCAGTAGTATGGGGAGAATAAACACTGAAGCTTTCTTT.

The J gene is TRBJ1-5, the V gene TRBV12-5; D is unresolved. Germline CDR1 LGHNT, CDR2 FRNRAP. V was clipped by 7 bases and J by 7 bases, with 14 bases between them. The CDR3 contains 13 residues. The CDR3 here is CASAPGVQQPQHF. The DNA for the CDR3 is TGTGCTAGTGCACCCGGGGTTCAACAGCCCCAGCATTTT.

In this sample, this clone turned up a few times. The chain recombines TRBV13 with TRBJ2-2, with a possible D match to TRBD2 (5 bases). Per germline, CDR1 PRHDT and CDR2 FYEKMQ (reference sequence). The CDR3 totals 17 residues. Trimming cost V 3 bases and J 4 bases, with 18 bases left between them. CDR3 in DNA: TGTGCCAGCAGCTTGGATAGCACGGGCGGAGGCACCGGGGAGCTGTTTTTT. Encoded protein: CASSLDSTGGGTGELFF.